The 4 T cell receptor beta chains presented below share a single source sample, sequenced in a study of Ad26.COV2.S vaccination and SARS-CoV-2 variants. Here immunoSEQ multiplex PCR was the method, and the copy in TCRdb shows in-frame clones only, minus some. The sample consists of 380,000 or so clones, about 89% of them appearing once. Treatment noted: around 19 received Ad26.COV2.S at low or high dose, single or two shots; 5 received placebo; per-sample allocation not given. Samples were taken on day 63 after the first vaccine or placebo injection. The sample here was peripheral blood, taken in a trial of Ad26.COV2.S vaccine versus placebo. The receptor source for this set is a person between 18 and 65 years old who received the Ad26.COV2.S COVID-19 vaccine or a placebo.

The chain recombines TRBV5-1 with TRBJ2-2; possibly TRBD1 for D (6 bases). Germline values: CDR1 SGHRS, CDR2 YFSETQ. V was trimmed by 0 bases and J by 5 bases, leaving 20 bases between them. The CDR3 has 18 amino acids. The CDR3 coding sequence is TGCGCCAGCAGCTTGGAGGGGGTGATCGGGTGGCAGACCGGGGAGCTGTTTTTT. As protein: CASSLEGVIGWQTGELFF.

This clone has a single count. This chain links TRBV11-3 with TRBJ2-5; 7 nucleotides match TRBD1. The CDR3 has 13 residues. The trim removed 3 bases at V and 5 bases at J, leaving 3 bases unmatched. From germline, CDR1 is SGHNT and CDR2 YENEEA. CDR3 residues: CASSFGTEETQYF. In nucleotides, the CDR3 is TGTGCCAGCAGCTTCGGGACAGAGGAGACCCAGTACTTC.

CDR3 region: CAWSVSGSSYEQYF. DNA of the CDR3: TGTGCCTGGAGCGTAAGCGGGAGCTCCTACGAGCAGTACTTC. The chain recombines TRBV30 with TRBJ2-7; 8 bases match TRBD2. This CDR3 has 14 amino acids. The J segment lost 0 bases and the V segment lost 3 bases, leaving 4 bases of the junction unmatched. CDR1 and CDR2 from the germline V gene are GTSNPN and SVGIG (reference sequence).

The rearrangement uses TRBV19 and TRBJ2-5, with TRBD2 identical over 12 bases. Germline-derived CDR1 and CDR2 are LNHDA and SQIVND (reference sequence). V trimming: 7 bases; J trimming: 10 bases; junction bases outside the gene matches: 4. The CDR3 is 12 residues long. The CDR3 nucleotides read TGTGCCAGTACCGCTAGCGGGGGGGACCAGTACTTC. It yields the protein CASTASGGDQYF.